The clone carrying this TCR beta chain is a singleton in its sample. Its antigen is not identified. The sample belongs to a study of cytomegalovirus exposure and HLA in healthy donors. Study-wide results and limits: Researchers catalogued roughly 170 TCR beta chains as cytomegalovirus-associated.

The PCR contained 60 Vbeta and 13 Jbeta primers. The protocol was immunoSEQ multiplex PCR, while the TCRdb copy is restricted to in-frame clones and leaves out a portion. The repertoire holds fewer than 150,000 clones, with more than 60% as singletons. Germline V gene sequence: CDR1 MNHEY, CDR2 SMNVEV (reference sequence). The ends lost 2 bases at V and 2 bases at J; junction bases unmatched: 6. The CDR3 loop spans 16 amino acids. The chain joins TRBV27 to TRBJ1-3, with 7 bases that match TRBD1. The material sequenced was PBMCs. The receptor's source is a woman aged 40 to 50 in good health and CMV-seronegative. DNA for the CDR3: TGTGCCAGCAGTTTACGGCCGACAGGGACTGGAAACACCATATATTTT. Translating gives CASSLRPTGTGNTIYF.